A selection of T cell receptor beta chains follows, all from one sample in a study of PD-1 blockade in classical Hodgkin lymphoma. The repertoire was sequenced with immunoSEQ multiplex PCR; TCRdb's copy has only in-frame clones and lacks some. The data hold approximately 79,000 clones, with 80% to 95% observed a single time. Sequencing used peripheral blood mononuclear cells (PBMCs), obtained before the second cycle of nivolumab. These receptors originate from a human donor with classical Hodgkin lymphoma. CDR3s include the opening cysteine and the closing phenylalanine or tryptophan. Fields, in order: D gene, clone size, J gene, V gene, CDR3 DNA, CDR3 protein. D genes are given only for firm matches. Size is omitted from some rows. Given values are once, few, many or a class for expanded clones.

>NA|once|TRBJ1-3|TRBV28
TGTGCCAGCAGTTTAATCAGGTACTCTGGAAACACCATATATTTT
CASSLIRYSGNTIYF
>NA|NA|TRBJ2-7|TRBV20-1
TGCAGTGCAAGAAGTTACGAGCAGTACTTC
CSARSYEQYF
>TRBD2|once|TRBJ2-7|TRBV28
TGTGCCAGCAGTCTCCCCCCGGGAGGGAGGAATTACGAGCAGTACTTC
CASSLPPGGRNYEQYF
>NA|NA|TRBJ2-4|TRBV5-3
TGTGCCAGAAGCTCGTTCATTCAGTACTTC
CARSSFIQYF
>NA|NA|TRBJ2-1|TRBV19
TGTGCCAGTAGTATATGGGGTGAGCAGTTCTTC
CASSIWGEQFF
>TRBD1|NA|TRBJ2-1|TRBV29-1
TGCAGCGTTCGCAGGGGGCCTTCTAATTACAATGAGCAGTTCTTC
CSVRRGPSNYNEQFF
>NA|NA|TRBJ1-6|TRBV4-1
TGCGCCAGCAGCCAACGAACAGGGACTCGATCACCCCTCCACTTT
CASSQRTGTRSPLHF
>NA|few|TRBJ1-1|TRBV29-1
TGCAGCGGGACAGTGGCCCCGCACACTGAAGCTTTCTTT
CSGTVAPHTEAFF
>TRBD1|NA|TRBJ1-2|TRBV19
TGTGCCAGTAAGGATCGGGACAGGTTAAGCTATGGCTACACCTTC
CASKDRDRLSYGYTF
>NA|NA|TRBJ1-1|TRBV7-6
TGTGCCAGCAGCTCCGGGAATCTTTACACTGAAGCTTTCTTT
CASSSGNLYTEAFF
>NA|NA|TRBJ2-7|TRBV5-6
TGTGCCAGCAGCTTGGGGGGAAGCCCCCTCAGGGAGCAGTACTTC
CASSLGGSPLREQYF
>NA|NA|TRBJ1-4|TRBV11-1
TGTGCCAGCAGCTGGAGGAGGACTGAAAAACTGTTTTTT
CASSWRRTEKLFF
>TRBD1|NA|TRBJ1-1|TRBV7-8
TGTGCCAGCAGCTTGCGGCGGACAGGGTGGGATTCAGGGAACACTGAAGCTTTCTTT
CASSLRRTGWDSGNTEAFF
>TRBD1|NA|TRBJ1-3|TRBV5-1
TGCGCCAGCAGCCTCGACAGGGGAGACACCATATATTTT
CASSLDRGDTIYF
>NA|NA|TRBJ2-7|TRBV28
TGTGCCAGCAGTTCCCCTTCAGGGCCACTCGTCTCCTACGAGCAGTACTTC
CASSSPSGPLVSYEQYF
>NA|NA|TRBJ2-7|TRBV27
TGTGCCAGCAGTGATAGACCCCCAGGGTCACCGGGTCACGAGCAGTACTTC
CASSDRPPGSPGHEQYF
>NA|NA|TRBJ1-1|TRBV10-1
TGCGCCAGCAGGGCCGGAGGGATGAACACTGAAGCTTTCTTT
CASRAGGMNTEAFF
>NA|NA|TRBJ2-7|TRBV30
TGTGCCTGGAGTGCGGGCACTTCCTACGAGCAGTACTTC
CAWSAGTSYEQYF
>TRBD2|NA|TRBJ2-2|TRBV19
TGTGCCAGTAGTACCCCCCCGGGACTAGCGGGAGGGACCGGGGAGCTGTTTTTT
CASSTPPGLAGGTGELFF
>TRBD1|once|TRBJ2-5|TRBV5-6
TGTGCCAGCAGCTTAAACAGGGGGGAGACCCAGTACTTC
CASSLNRGETQYF
>NA|NA|TRBJ1-1|TRBV19
TGTGCCAGTAGTAATTACTTCATGAACACTGAAGCTTTCTTT
CASSNYFMNTEAFF
>NA|once|TRBJ1-1|TRBV4-1
TGCGCCAGCAGCCAAATACGGACAGAGAACACTGAAGCTTTCTTT
CASSQIRTENTEAFF
>NA|NA|TRBJ2-1|TRBV7-2
TGTGCCAGCAGCTTGTTGGCTAGCGTAAATGAGCAGTTCTTC
CASSLLASVNEQFF